This T cell receptor beta chain was obtained from a study of blood T cell repertoires in COVID-19 (dated by TCRdb to 2018 to 2020). About the investigation overall: The collaborator samples originated in the United States, Italy and Spain and spanned the acute and convalescent phases of COVID-19. The material from the prospective study consisted of cDNA or gDNA derived from T cells, B-cell-depleted T cells, or PBMCs. Deeply sampled blood TCRbeta repertoires from subjects exposed to, actively infected with, or recovered from COVID-19 were included in the dataset. A freely available public database, intended as a resource for researchers studying the immune response to SARS-CoV-2, is where the repertoires were released. The samples were drawn from two sources: the first 160 participants of the ongoing ImmuneRACE study, and some 1,300 subjects contributed by 6 global collaborators. Nearly every sample came with metadata listing a de-identified subject ID, COVID-19 status, age in years and sex. HLA class I and class II types, where available, came from metadata supplied by the sample provider rather than from assay-based typing.

A note on this clone: This clone's antigen is unknown. No much larger clone is present one base from it, and per-base qualities are unavailable.

The immunoSEQ Assay, a bias-controlled multiplex PCR, was used to amplify TCRbeta CDR3 regions from genomic DNA. In the paper's pipeline: Nucleated cell counts per sample were estimated from amplification of reference gene primers within the assay. To quantify the absolute abundance of each unique TCRbeta CDR3 rearrangement, sequence reads were collapsed and filtered. For each sample, productive Simpson clonality was calculated as the square root of Simpson's diversity index across productive rearrangements. Here the immuneACCESS table is served through TCRdb, limited to in-frame sequences with V and J called. Missing clones are a known gap in these copies; in checked studies unresolved V genes cover under half, and the rest lacks a known reason. The V and J calls and clone size are taken from that table; D and trimming were inferred from the DNA. Recorded for this sample are roughly 230,000 clones; 89% of them occurred a single time. 4% to 5% of the sample is held by the ten biggest clonotypes.

Another Seattle source contributed samples from volunteer blood donors who had recovered from COVID-19. Collaborating institutions collected whole blood in K2EDTA tubes following their own protocols. Collaborator samples were shipped for TCRbeta analysis as frozen whole blood, isolated PBMCs, or DNA extracted from either sample type. From V the trimming removes 2 bases and from J it removes 3 bases, while the gene matches leave 5 bases of the junction unaccounted for. Measured from the cysteine to the phenylalanine, the CDR3 is 15 residues long. Only the CDR3 portion is preserved as DNA: 45 bases, with reading frame beginning at the first base. The germline V gene yields MNHNS for CDR1 and SASEGT for CDR2. General study outcomes and caveats: How much clinical and demographic metadata was included differed by source and by participant, and the metadata was provided uncurated.

The clonotype comes from a woman aged 40 to 55 who had recovered from COVID-19. The sample consisted of peripheral blood. In this chain, TRBV6-1 is recombined with TRBJ2-3; TRBD1 lines up with 7 middle nucleotides. At the DNA level, the sequence is TGTGCCAGCAGTGAAACCTTGGGACAGACAGATACGCAGTATTTT. Translated, this gives CASSETLGQTDTQYF.